The rows below give T cell receptor beta chains drawn from one sample of a study of response to subunit inactivated influenza vaccine. TCRdb reprocessed the RT-PCR reads via MiXCR and lists one record per CDR3 protein. Of more than 400,000 distinct CDR3 sequences in the sample, less than 7.5% were seen once. The sequencing used PBMCs from blood, collected less than 30 months after vaccination. Every receptor here comes from a man between 50 and 75 years old who received an inactivated influenza vaccine. CDR3s include the opening cysteine and the closing phenylalanine or tryptophan. The D gene is left open where the match is weak. Some rows have no size entry. The others give once, few or many, or a class for an expanded clone.

d_gene	abundance	v_gene	j_gene	len	CDR3nt	CDR3aa
.	.	TRBV6-1	TRBJ2-6	14	TGTGCCAGCAGTCCAGGGTTTGGGGCCAACGTCCTGACTTTC	CASSPGFGANVLTF
.	few	TRBV7-9	TRBJ2-2	16	TGTGCCAGCAGCCACCTGGGGGTAGCTGGCACCGGGGAGCTGTTTTTT	CASSHLGVAGTGELFF
.	many	TRBV6-2/TRBV6-3	TRBJ2-5	15	TGTGCCAGCAGTTCCCACGGCAGAGATCTAGAGACCCAGTACTTC	CASSSHGRDLETQYF
.	many	TRBV3-1	TRBJ1-4	15	TGTGCCAGCAGCCAAGACTTACAGGGAAGTGAAAAACTGTTTTTT	CASSQDLQGSEKLFF
TRBD1	many	TRBV30	TRBJ2-5	14	TGTGCCTGGAGAGAACAGGGGGTCCAAGAGACCCAGTACTTC	CAWREQGVQETQYF
.	few	TRBV7-8	TRBJ2-6	16	TGTGCCACCCACACGGACAGAAGGTATGGGGCCAACGTCCTGACTTTC	CATHTDRRYGANVLTF
.	.	TRBV5-5	TRBJ2-7	15	TGTGCCAGCAGCTTGGCGGCGGGAACGACCTACGAGCAGTACTTC	CASSLAAGTTYEQYF
.	.	TRBV14	TRBJ2-1	13	TGTGCCAGCAGCCCTATGGGGATGTTTGAGCAGTTCTTC	CASSPMGMFEQFF
.	many	TRBV10-3	TRBJ1-3	17	TGTGCCATCAGTGCGTGGGGGACGGCGACTTTGGGAAACACCATATATTTT	CAISAWGTATLGNTIYF
.	few	TRBV4-1	TRBJ1-6	16	TGCGCCAGCAGCCAAGATGGATCAGGGAGGGGATCACCCCTCCACTTT	CASSQDGSGRGSPLHF
.	.	TRBV20-1	TRBJ1-1	15	TGCAGTGCTAGAGATCCCGGCAGGGGGAACACTGAAGCTTTCTTT	CSARDPGRGNTEAFF
.	.	TRBV7-6	TRBJ1-4	19	TGTTCCAGCAGCTTAGGAGGCGGAGAAGTACTAACAACTAATGAAAAACTGTTTTTT	CSSSLGGGEVLTTNEKLFF
.	many	TRBV5-6	TRBJ2-1	13	TGTGCCAGCAGCTATTACAGGGCAGGGGAGCAGTTCTTC	CASSYYRAGEQFF
.	few	TRBV6-2/TRBV6-3	TRBJ2-1	12	TGTGCCAGCAGTTCTCTCAAGCATGAGCAGTTCTTC	CASSSLKHEQFF
TRBD1	many	TRBV5-5	TRBJ1-6	17	TGTGCCAGCAGTTCGGGGACAGGGCATGCCTATAATTCACCCCTCCACTTT	CASSSGTGHAYNSPLHF
.	.	TRBV6-5	TRBJ2-7	14	TGTGCCAGCAGCCACTCGGGGCTAAAATACGAGCAGTACTTC	CASSHSGLKYEQYF
.	.	TRBV12-3/TRBV12-4	TRBJ1-1	16	TGTGCCAGCAGTTTAGGCCTTCAGGGGCGAGGGGCTGAAGCTTTCTTT	CASSLGLQGRGAEAFF
.	few	TRBV29-1	TRBJ2-3	14	TGCAGCGTGAGCGCAGGGTTCACCACAGATACGCAGTATTTT	CSVSAGFTTDTQYF
TRBD1	.	TRBV20-1	TRBJ1-1	13	TGCAGTGCTAGCCTACACAGGGGCACTGAAGCTTTCTTT	CSASLHRGTEAFF
TRBD1	few	TRBV4-1	TRBJ2-5	13	TGCGCCAGCAGTCAGGGGGTTAGGGAGACCCAGTACTTC	CASSQGVRETQYF
.	few	TRBV10-3	TRBJ2-7	13	TGTGCCATCAGGTTAAAATCGGGGAACGAGCAGTACTTC	CAIRLKSGNEQYF
.	many	TRBV12-3/TRBV12-4	TRBJ2-3	14	TGTGCCAGCAATGTAGGGGGGGGGCCCGATACGCAGTATTTT	CASNVGGGPDTQYF
.	many	TRBV2	TRBJ1-1	14	TGTGCCAGCAGTGAACGCGGGGATATCGGTGAAGCTTTCTTT	CASSERGDIGEAFF
.	.	TRBV7-9	TRBJ2-5	15	TGTGCCAGCAGCTTAGCCGAGACACGCCAAGAGACCCAGTACTTC	CASSLAETRQETQYF
TRBD2	many	TRBV18	TRBJ2-7	15	TGTGCCAGCTCACCCGAGCGGGAGGGGATGTGGGAGCAGTACTTC	CASSPEREGMWEQYF
TRBD1	.	TRBV20-1	TRBJ2-1	16	TGCAGTGTTCCCCTTTCCGGGACAGTCTCCTACAATGAGCAGTTCTTC	CSVPLSGTVSYNEQFF
.	few	TRBV3-1	TRBJ2-7	13	TGTGCCAGCAGCCCCCGGGACTCCGACGAGCAGTACTTC	CASSPRDSDEQYF
TRBD2	many	TRBV28	TRBJ2-5	14	TGTGCCAGCAGTTCCCCAGCGGGGGGTGAGACCCAGTACTTC	CASSSPAGGETQYF
TRBD1	many	TRBV4-3	TRBJ2-7	16	TGCGCCAGCAGCCAAGATCGGACAGGCTATTCCTACGAGCAGTACTTC	CASSQDRTGYSYEQYF
TRBD2	many	TRBV20-1	TRBJ2-7	13	TGCAGTGCTAGAGACCAGGGAGGGGCTTGGCAGTACTTC	CSARDQGGAWQYF
.	few	TRBV5-1	TRBJ2-1	15	TGCGCCAGCAGCACCCGGGACGGAGCCTACAATGAGCAGTTCTTC	CASSTRDGAYNEQFF
TRBD1	few	TRBV19	TRBJ2-5	14	TGTGCCAGTAGTGTCCCGGGACAGCAAGAGACCCAGTACTTC	CASSVPGQQETQYF
TRBD1	few	TRBV7-9	TRBJ1-1	14	TGTGCCAGCAGGACGGACAGGGACCAACCTGAAGCTTTCTTT	CASRTDRDQPEAFF
TRBD2	.	TRBV7-2	TRBJ2-1	16	TGTGCCAGCAGGCCGGGACTAGCGGGAATCTACAATGAGCAGTTCTTC	CASRPGLAGIYNEQFF
TRBD2	few	TRBV11-1	TRBJ2-1	19	TGTGCCAGCAGCTTAGTAGGTGGGCGGGGGGATTCACCCTACAATGAGCAGTTCTTC	CASSLVGGRGDSPYNEQFF
TRBD1	.	TRBV28	TRBJ2-1	14	TGTGCCAGCAGGCCGGGACAGGGGGTTGATGAGCAGTTCTTC	CASRPGQGVDEQFF
TRBD2	.	TRBV7-2	TRBJ2-1	15	TGTGCCAGCAGCGAATGGCGGGGGGCTTACAATGAGCAGTTCTTC	CASSEWRGAYNEQFF
.	few	TRBV11-2	TRBJ2-1	17	TGTGCCAGCAGCTTAGAAAGGGGCCTCTCCGCCTACAATGAGCAGTTCTTC	CASSLERGLSAYNEQFF
.	few	TRBV20-1	TRBJ2-3	15	TGCAGTGCCCCGACGGCCAGGGAAGTGGTAGATACGCAGTATTTT	CSAPTAREVVDTQYF
.	many	TRBV20-1	TRBJ2-1	15	TGCAGTGCTAGACCGCAGAACCCAAGAAACAATGAGCAGTTCTTC	CSARPQNPRNNEQFF